These 22 T cell receptor beta chains share one sample of origin, sequenced in a study of CD8 T cells in Susac syndrome. RNA, at about 0.5 to 1 ug, was reverse transcribed with random hexamers. MiXCR was run by TCRdb on the immunoSEQ multiplex PCR reads, yielding one entry per CDR3 protein. Of a few hundred thousand distinct CDR3 sequences in the sample, roughly 94% were seen once. The sequenced sample was CD4+ T cells from PBMCs. These receptor sequences come from a human donor with multiple sclerosis.

This clonotype is a singleton in its sample. The gene calls are TRBV23-1 and TRBJ1-2, with 7 bases aligning to TRBD1. TRBV23-1 is an open reading frame whose function is uncertain. The CDR3 is 15 amino acids. V shed 0 bases and J 3 bases; nucleotides not matched to a gene: 4. In DNA, the CDR3 is TGCGCCAGCAGTCAATCGACAGGGAAGGACTATGGCTACACCTTC. Translated: CASSQSTGKDYGYTF.

This chain joins TRBV29-1 and TRBJ2-1; 11 bases are a match to TRBD2. Germline CDR1 SQVTM, CDR2 ANQGSEA. The CDR3 contains 16 residues. The ends lost 5 bases at V and 3 bases at J; junction bases unmatched: 9. In DNA, the CDR3 is TGCAGCGTTCGATCGAGACTAGCGGGAATCTACAATGAGCAGTTCTTC. Its translation: CSVRSRLAGIYNEQFF.

This chain joins TRBV7-9 and TRBJ2-7; TRBD2 might be the D (6 bases). CDR3 length equals 14 residues. V was clipped by 7 bases and J by 2 bases, with 15 bases between them. From germline, CDR1 is SEHNR and CDR2 FQNEAQ (reference sequence). The CDR3 DNA follows: TGTGCCAGCATTACCGGGGGAACGGCCTACGAGCAGTACTTC. Protein product: CASITGGTAYEQYF.

CDR3: CASSQESGVSYNSPLHF. The CDR3 nucleotides read TGCGCCAGCAGCCAAGAGTCAGGGGTCTCCTATAATTCACCCCTCCACTTT. The gene calls are TRBV4-1 and TRBJ1-6; tentatively, D is TRBD1 (6 bases). V shed 0 bases and J shed 0 bases, with 9 bases lying between them. Germline assignment: CDR1 MGHRA and CDR2 YSYEKL. CDR3 length: 17 residues.

Only one count was recorded for this clonotype. The chain is built from TRBV6-5 and TRBJ2-1; TRBD2 agrees at 13 bases. From germline, CDR1 is MNHEY and CDR2 SVGAGI. The J segment lost 7 bases and the V segment lost 4 bases, leaving 13 bases of the junction unmatched. This CDR3 has 18 residues. This CDR3 reads CASSSPGLAGQQGNEQFF. The CDR3, as DNA: TGTGCCAGCAGTTCACCGGGACTAGCGGGGCAGCAGGGTAATGAGCAGTTCTTC.

The chain has TRBV5-1 and TRBJ2-5; 10 bases are shared with TRBD2. Germline loops: CDR1 SGHRS, CDR2 YFSETQ. The V and J ends lost 4 bases and 4 bases, in that order; junction bases with no gene match: 10. This CDR3 comprises 16 residues. CDR3 DNA sequence: TGCGCCAGCAGCGTAGGACTAGCGGAAAGGACAGAGACCCAGTACTTC. As protein: CASSVGLAERTETQYF. Looking up the rest from reference TRBV5-1 and TRBJ2-5 gives the full variable domain: KAGVTQTPRYLIKTRGQQVTLSCSPISGHRSVSWYQQTPGQGLQFLFEYFSETQRNKGNFPGRFSGRQFSNSRSEMNVSTLELGDSALYLCASSVGLAERTETQYFGPGTRLLVL.

This rearrangement joins TRBV7-2 to TRBJ2-7; 9 nucleotides line up with TRBD2. The CDR3 length is 14 residues. Germline lookup yields CDR1 SGHTA and CDR2 FQGNSA. V shed 5 bases and J 5 bases; nucleotides not matched to a gene: 7. For the CDR3, the DNA is TGTGCCAGCAGCCCCGGGACTAGCCGACACGAGCAGTACTTC. Amino acids: CASSPGTSRHEQYF.

This clonotype was observed a few times. This chain's CDR3 is CASSLRVGNEQFF. CDR3 sequence (DNA): TGTGCCAGCAGCTTGCGTGTGGGGAATGAGCAGTTCTTC. This sequence joins TRBV7-2 and TRBJ2-1; D is unresolved. V lost 3 bases to trimming and J lost 7 bases, with 10 bases between them. The CDR3 covers 13 residues. CDR1 and CDR2 from the germline V gene are SGHTA and FQGNSA.

This chain joins TRBV29-1 and TRBJ2-2, with 9 positions matching TRBD1. The CDR3 runs 18 residues. Trimming cost V 8 bases and J 2 bases; bases outside gene matches: 18. Germline V gene sequence: CDR1 SQVTM, CDR2 ANQGSEA. This CDR3 reads CSLRDRAESVINTGELFF. CDR3 nucleotides: TGCAGCCTCCGGGACAGGGCCGAATCAGTTATTAACACCGGGGAGCTGTTTTTT.

This sequence joins TRBV6-1 and TRBJ2-7; 9 bases map to TRBD1. Germline loops: CDR1 MNHNS, CDR2 SASEGT. The V segment lost 6 bases and the J segment 5 bases; nucleotides outside the gene matches: 8. The CDR3 is made up of 14 amino acids. The CDR3 DNA is TGTGCCAGCAGGCTCCGGGACAGGGAGCACGAGCAGTACTTC. This gives the protein CASRLRDREHEQYF.

This clonotype was detected once. The chain's CDR3 is CSVEDHTNGELFF. The CDR3, as DNA: TGCAGCGTTGAAGATCACACCAACGGGGAGCTGTTTTTT. The chain carries TRBV29-1 and TRBJ2-2; D remains ambiguous. The germline V and J ends were trimmed by 0 bases and 7 bases, with 9 bases remaining between them. CDR3 size: 13 residues. The germline V gene encodes CDR1 SQVTM and CDR2 ANQGSEA.

This chain connects TRBV4-3 to TRBJ1-2; D possibly corresponds to TRBD1 (5 bases). Trimming shortened V by 0 bases and J by 5 bases, and 22 bases separated the two germline ends. The CDR3 contains 18 residues. CDR1 is LGHNA and CDR2 is YSLEER in the germline V gene. This CDR3 is CASSQEEKGQGRLYGYTF. CDR3 bases: TGCGCCAGCAGCCAAGAAGAAAAGGGGCAGGGCCGTTTGTATGGCTACACCTTC.

The rearrangement joins TRBV7-3 to TRBJ1-5; D unclear. V lost 5 bases and J 4 bases, leaving 9 bases between the germline ends. The CDR3 covers 13 residues. CDR1 and CDR2 from the germline V gene are SGHTA and FQGTGA. The CDR3 reads CASSEGRNQPQHF. The CDR3 coding sequence is TGTGCCAGCAGCGAAGGACGGAATCAGCCCCAGCATTTT.

V is TRBV30 and J is TRBJ2-1; D is perhaps TRBD2 (5 bases). V lost 5 bases to trimming and J lost 0 bases, with 11 bases between them. This CDR3 is 14 amino acids long. The germline gives CDR1 GTSNPN, CDR2 SVGIG (reference sequence). The CDR3, as DNA: TGTGCCTGGTCCACAAGCGGCTCCTACAATGAGCAGTTCTTC. It encodes CAWSTSGSYNEQFF. The full variable domain, with the rest looked up from reference TRBV30 and TRBJ2-1, is SQTIHQWPATLVQPVGSPLSLECTVEGTSNPNLYWYRQAAGRGLQLLFYSVGIGQISSEVPQNLSASRPQDRQFILSSKKLLLSDSGFYLCAWSTSGSYNEQFFGPGTRLTVL.

V and J are TRBV9 and TRBJ2-1; D is undetermined. Germline lookup yields CDR1 SGDLS and CDR2 YYNGEE. Trimming took off 4 bases at V and 5 bases at J, with 16 bases between the two ends. The CDR3 length is 15 residues. CDR3 sequence: CASSLTGWLDNEQFF. CDR3 bases: TGTGCCAGCAGCCTGACTGGGTGGCTGGACAATGAGCAGTTCTTC.

This clonotype was seen only once. This rearrangement joins TRBV29-1 to TRBJ1-2, with a tentative D call TRBD1 (5 bases). The CDR3 has 15 residues. Germline V gives CDR1 SQVTM, CDR2 ANQGSEA. Between the trimmed V and J ends, which lost 3 bases and 4 bases, there was a span of 18 bases. The CDR3 region has the DNA TGCAGCGTTGATAGTTCCGGGACGTTGAGCTATGGCTACACCTTC. Encoded protein: CSVDSSGTLSYGYTF.

The chain is built from TRBV20-1 and TRBJ2-2; D possibly matches TRBD1 or TRBD2 (5 bases each). This CDR3 spans 14 amino acids. Trimming stripped 4 bases from V and 2 bases from J, with 11 bases between. The germline CDR1 and CDR2 sequences are DFQATT and SNEGSKA (reference sequence). CDR3 nucleotides: TGCAGTGCTACTGGGGGACCAAACACCGGGGAGCTGTTTTTT. This gives the protein CSATGGPNTGELFF.

The genes are TRBV14 and TRBJ2-7; the D is unclear. Germline V gene sequence: CDR1 SGHDN, CDR2 FVKESK. V was cut by 8 bases and J by 3 bases, with 11 bases left in between. The CDR3 is 12 amino acids. The CDR3 sequence: CASSGVGYEQYF. CDR3 nucleotide sequence: TGTGCCAGCTCTGGGGTGGGCTACGAGCAGTACTTC.

The rearrangement joins TRBV7-3 to TRBJ2-3; tentatively, D is TRBD2 (5 bases). This CDR3 is 16 amino acids long. V lost 5 bases and J 0 bases, leaving 15 bases between the germline ends. Looked up from germline, CDR1 is SGHTA and CDR2 is FQGTGA. This chain's CDR3 is CASSPGGRASTDTQYF. DNA of the CDR3: TGTGCCAGCAGCCCCGGTGGGCGGGCGAGCACAGATACGCAGTATTTT.

The chain is built from TRBV7-9 and TRBJ2-7; 9 bases line up with TRBD1. Trimming at V came to 5 bases and at J to 1 base, leaving 9 bases not matched to a gene. CDR3 length equals 16 residues. CDR1 and CDR2 from the germline V gene are SEHNR and FQNEAQ (reference sequence). The CDR3 loop reads CASSLSGTGPSYEQYF. For the CDR3, the DNA is TGTGCCAGCAGCCTCTCCGGGACAGGGCCATCCTACGAGCAGTACTTC.

The CDR3 reads CASRWQRTGELFF. In DNA, the CDR3 is TGTGCCAGCAGGTGGCAGAGAACCGGGGAGCTGTTTTTT. The J gene is TRBJ2-2, the V gene TRBV7-2; no firm D call. In germline, CDR1 is SGHTA, CDR2 FQGNSA. V was clipped by 6 bases and J by 5 bases, with 10 bases between them. CDR3 length: 13 amino acids. Full variable domain (rest looked up from reference TRBV7-2 and TRBJ2-2): GAGVSQSPSNKVTEKGKDVELRCDPISGHTALYWYRQSLGQGLEFLIYFQGNSAPDKSGLPSDRFSAERTGGSVSTLTIQRTQQEDSAVYLCASRWQRTGELFFGEGSRLTVL.

The V gene is TRBV25-1, the J gene TRBJ1-1; D is possibly TRBD1 (5 bases). The germline CDR1 and CDR2 sequences are MGHDK and SYGVNS. With 7 bases removed from V and 6 bases from J, the gap between germline ends came to 24 bases. The CDR3 is made up of 16 amino acids. DNA for the CDR3: TGTGCCAGCACCGGAGCGGGGCAAGGGTCGGGGGCTGAAGCTTTCTTT. This gives the protein CASTGAGQGSGAEAFF.